A single count supports the clone carrying this T cell receptor beta chain. Germline loops: CDR1 SGHDT, CDR2 YYEEEE. The ends were cut back, 1 base at V and 4 bases at J, with 21 bases in the middle. The CDR3 has 17 amino acids. This sample is drawn from a study of blood T cell repertoires in COVID-19. Study details: Samples representing acute and convalescent COVID-19 were sourced from the United States, Italy and Spain.

Here immunoSEQ multiplex PCR was the method, and the copy in TCRdb shows in-frame clones only, minus some. The repertoire holds approximately 210,000 clones, around 86% seen once, with 11% in the top ten. The sequenced sample consisted of peripheral blood. The rearrangement uses TRBV5-6 and TRBJ2-7; D is possibly TRBD2 (5 bases). The sequence came from a man over 45 with COVID-19, enrolled during active disease. The CDR3 nucleotides read TGTGCCAGCAGCTTGATTCCCCGCCAAAGTCGGGGATACGAGCAGTACTTC. Translation gives CASSLIPRQSRGYEQYF.